One and the same sample provided the 28 T cell receptor beta chains below, sequenced in a study of T cells after yellow fever vaccination. TCRdb recomputed calls from the 5' RACE reads with MiXCR, one row per CDR3 protein. The sample includes around 350,000 distinct CDR3 sequences, approximately 10% seen only once; the top ten take around 20%. This sample comprised PBMCs, obtained on the day of the first yellow fever vaccination. These receptors were obtained from a young man who received the YFV17D yellow fever vaccine.

V is TRBV9 and J is TRBJ1-1; D not resolved. The CDR3 totals 16 residues. The ends were cut back, 3 bases at V and 1 base at J, with 16 bases in the middle. CDR1 SGDLS and CDR2 YYNGEE come from the germline V gene. As DNA, the CDR3 is TGTGCCAGCAGCGAGTTTGACACGGGAAGGAACACTGAAGCTTTCTTT. This gives the protein CASSEFDTGRNTEAFF.

This clonotype showed up just a few times. The chain combines TRBV10-2 with TRBJ1-1; TRBD1 is a possible D gene (6 bases). Trimming took 8 bases from V and 4 from J, leaving 11 bases between them. Germline V lookup: CDR1 WSHSY, CDR2 SAAADI. The CDR3 is 12 amino acids. The CDR3 DNA is TGCGCCAGCGAGGGGGGTGTCACTGAAGCTTTCTTT. It yields the protein CASEGGVTEAFF.

J is TRBJ1-1 and V is TRBV12-3 or TRBV12-4, with 9 bases lining up with TRBD1. This CDR3 spans 14 amino acids. V gave up 7 bases and J gave up 1 base; unmatched junction bases: 4. CDR3 in amino acids: CASTGQGRNTEAFF. The CDR3 nucleotides are TGTGCCAGCACCGGACAGGGGAGGAACACTGAAGCTTTCTTT.

The chain has TRBV5-5 and TRBJ1-6; the D is unclear. Germline loops: CDR1 SGHKS, CDR2 YYEKEE (reference sequence). The V gene lost 0 bases and the J gene lost 10 bases, with 17 bases spanning the gap. The CDR3 contains 16 residues. The CDR3, as DNA: TGTGCCAGCAGCTTGGGTAGACACCCAAGTTCCTCACCCCTCCACTTT. Translation: CASSLGRHPSSSPLHF.

In DNA form, the CDR3 reads TGTGCCAGCAGCCGCACTCAGACAGGGGGGGGCAAAAAACTGTTTTTT. Its protein product is CASSRTQTGGGKKLFF. The chain carries TRBV6-1 and TRBJ1-4, with 9 bases lining up with TRBD1. The junction had 14 bases not matched to a gene; V was cut back by 6 bases and J by 9 bases. CDR1 and CDR2 (germline): MNHNS, SASEGT. The CDR3 contains 16 residues.

The chain combines TRBV20-1 with TRBJ1-5; D gene unclear. Germline CDR1 is DFQATT and CDR2 is SNEGSKA (reference sequence). Trimming cost V 3 bases and J 5 bases, with 14 bases left between them. The CDR3 totals 14 residues. CDR3 in amino acids: CSASFFGVDQPQHF. CDR3 coding DNA: TGCAGTGCTAGTTTTTTTGGGGTCGATCAGCCCCAGCATTTT.

This rearrangement joins TRBV7-8 to TRBJ2-3; D is unclear. The germline CDR1 and CDR2 sequences are SGHVS and FQNEAQ. The CDR3 length is 14 residues. V was clipped by 2 bases and J by 4 bases, with 10 bases between them. DNA of the CDR3: TGTGCCAGCAGCTTATCGAGTGGGTCAGATACGCAGTATTTT. Encoded protein: CASSLSSGSDTQYF.

V is TRBV20-1 and J is TRBJ2-7; 8 nucleotides align to TRBD2. Germline lookup yields CDR1 DFQATT and CDR2 SNEGSKA (reference sequence). The CDR3 consists of 14 residues. Losses at the gene ends were 1 base for V and 4 bases for J; bases not matched to a gene: 6. CDR3 residues: CSARVRGGFYEQYF. The CDR3 nucleotides are TGCAGTGCTAGAGTTCGCGGGGGGTTTTACGAGCAGTACTTC.

In its sample, this clonotype was seen a few times. V and J are TRBV7-2 and TRBJ1-2; D is possibly TRBD1 (5 bases). Trimming removed 5 bases from V and 7 bases from J, with 14 bases in between. Germline V gene lookup returns CDR1 SGHTA and CDR2 FQGNSA. This CDR3 is 13 amino acids long. CDR3 sequence: CASSPSAGGGYTF. The CDR3 nucleotides read TGTGCCAGCAGCCCTTCCGCGGGGGGTGGCTACACCTTC.

This clonotype has a handful of counts. The chain couples TRBV6-5 to TRBJ2-2; perhaps TRBD1 as D (5 bases). Trimming cost V 0 bases and J 2 bases, with 10 bases left between them. The CDR3 loop spans 16 amino acids. Germline CDR1 is MNHEY and CDR2 is SVGAGI. DNA for the CDR3: TGTGCCAGCAGTTACTCGAAGGGGTCTAACACCGGGGAGCTGTTTTTT. Translated: CASSYSKGSNTGELFF.

This clonotype was recorded many times. This chain links TRBV28 with TRBJ1-5; 11 bases align to TRBD1. CDR3 length: 14 amino acids. CDR1 and CDR2 (germline): MDHEN, SYDVKM. V gave up 6 bases and J gave up 6 bases; unmatched junction bases: 4. CDR3 in DNA: TGTGCCAGCAGGGGACAGGGGGTGGGTCAGCCCCAGCATTTT. Amino acid sequence: CASRGQGVGQPQHF. Supplemented by reference TRBV28 and TRBJ1-5, the full variable domain reads DVKVTQSSRYLVKRTGEKVFLECVQDMDHENMFWYRQDPGLGLRLIYFSYDVKMKEKGDIPEGYSVSREKKERFSLILESASTNQTSMYLCASRGQGVGQPQHFGDGTRLSIL.

The chain is built from TRBV7-9 and TRBJ1-2, with 10 nucleotides matching TRBD1. CDR1 is SEHNR, CDR2 FQNEAQ, per germline (reference sequence). This CDR3 comprises 18 residues. V gave up 5 bases and J gave up 7 bases; unmatched junction bases: 19. The CDR3 coding sequence is TGTGCCAGCAGCCGGAGGGGGCCCACGACAGGGGGCGAGCGTGGCTACACCTTC. Translated, it gives CASSRRGPTTGGERGYTF.

The chain uses TRBV7-9 and TRBJ1-1; D unclear. The CDR3 length is 13 residues. Germline CDR1 SEHNR, CDR2 FQNEAQ (reference sequence). Trimming left V 6 bases short and J 4 bases short, with 12 bases between. The DNA for the CDR3 is TGTGCCAGCAGTCCCCGGGGATCCACTGAAGCTTTCTTT. It yields the protein CASSPRGSTEAFF.

The sample holds a few counts of this clonotype. The chain joins TRBV7-2 to TRBJ2-3; either TRBD1 or TRBD2 may fit D (6 bases each). Germline loops: CDR1 SGHTA, CDR2 FQGNSA. The length of the CDR3 is 14 residues. Trimming stripped 1 base from V and 6 bases from J, with 11 bases between. In nucleotides, the CDR3 is TGTGCCAGCAGCTTAGGGGGGGCTTTGGATACGCAGTATTTT. It is translated as CASSLGGALDTQYF.

Ten or more counts support this clonotype. The V and J genes are TRBV13 and TRBJ1-6; D gene unclear. The germline gives CDR1 PRHDT, CDR2 FYEKMQ (reference sequence). CDR3 size: 12 residues. V shed 6 bases and J shed 7 bases, with 7 bases lying between them. CDR3 amino acids: CASRLENSPLHF. The CDR3 DNA is TGTGCCAGCAGGCTAGAAAATTCACCCCTCCACTTT.

The chain joins TRBV7-2 to TRBJ1-1, with D perhaps matching TRBD1 (6 bases). Per germline, CDR1 SGHTA and CDR2 FQGNSA. With 3 bases removed from V and 5 bases from J, the gap between germline ends came to 13 bases. The CDR3 covers 14 residues. CDR3 in amino acids: CASSFQGWGTEAFF. In DNA, the CDR3 is TGTGCCAGCAGCTTTCAGGGGTGGGGAACTGAAGCTTTCTTT.

The chain joins TRBV18 to TRBJ2-3, with TRBD1 identical over 8 bases. Germline V gene data show CDR1 as KGHSH and CDR2 as LQKENI. With 4 bases clipped from V and 4 bases from J, the junction kept 13 bases outside the gene matches. The CDR3 consists of 17 residues. The CDR3 sequence is CASSLLRDRGYPDTQYF. CDR3 sequence (DNA): TGTGCCAGCTCACTACTTCGAGACAGGGGTTACCCAGATACGCAGTATTTT.

This sequence joins TRBV20-1 and TRBJ1-3; no clear D. Germline CDR1 DFQATT, CDR2 SNEGSKA (reference sequence). This CDR3 is built from 13 residues. Trimming pared 2 bases from V and 4 bases from J, leaving 9 bases between. The CDR3: CSARRALGNTIYF. CDR3 DNA: TGCAGTGCTAGACGGGCACTAGGAAACACCATATATTTT.

This rearrangement joins TRBV7-2 to TRBJ2-5; D may be TRBD2 (6 bases). The CDR3 contains 15 residues. Trimming pared 6 bases from V and 1 base from J, leaving 15 bases between. CDR1 SGHTA and CDR2 FQGNSA come from the germline V gene. The CDR3 spells CASRDVLAAQETQYF. In nucleotides, the CDR3 is TGTGCCAGCAGAGACGTATTAGCGGCCCAAGAGACCCAGTACTTC.

This CDR3 reads CASSWANRDSDEKLFF. The CDR3 DNA reads as TGTGCCAGCAGCTGGGCGAACCGGGACAGCGATGAAAAACTGTTTTTT. The chain recombines TRBV7-9 with TRBJ1-4; 7 bases align to TRBD1. The junction had 11 bases not matched to a gene; V was cut back by 4 bases and J by 6 bases. Germline V gene lookup returns CDR1 SEHNR and CDR2 FQNEAQ (reference sequence). This CDR3 is 16 amino acids long.

The chain employs TRBV7-2 and TRBJ1-4; D ambiguous. The V end lost 0 bases, the J end lost 5 bases, and 7 bases lay between the germline ends. The germline V gene has CDR1 SGHTA and CDR2 FQGNSA. CDR3 length equals 14 residues. This CDR3 is CASSLAPFNEKLFF. The CDR3 nucleotides are TGTGCCAGCAGCTTAGCGCCATTCAATGAAAAACTGTTTTTT. Full variable domain (remainder filled in from reference TRBV7-2 and TRBJ1-4): GAGVSQSPSNKVTEKGKDVELRCDPISGHTALYWYRQSLGQGLEFLIYFQGNSAPDKSGLPSDRFSAERTGGSVSTLTIQRTQQEDSAVYLCASSLAPFNEKLFFGSGTQLSVL.

V gene TRBV9 combines with J gene TRBJ1-3; 7 nucleotides align to TRBD1. From germline, CDR1 is SGDLS and CDR2 YYNGEE. The CDR3 extends over 17 amino acids. V was clipped by 4 bases and J by 4 bases; unmatched bases: 14. CDR3 bases: TGTGCCAGCAGCAATCAGGGGGACCGCTTCAAGGGAAACACCATATATTTT. Amino acid sequence: CASSNQGDRFKGNTIYF.

This clonotype was detected many times. This chain joins TRBV15 and TRBJ2-2, with 11 positions matching TRBD1. With 5 bases clipped from V and 7 bases from J, the junction kept 6 bases outside the gene matches. CDR1 LNHNV and CDR2 YYDKDF come from the germline V gene (reference sequence). The CDR3 extends over 15 amino acids. The CDR3 here is CATSPRTGGFGELFF. CDR3 bases: TGTGCCACCAGCCCCCGGACAGGGGGCTTCGGGGAGCTGTTTTTT.

In this sample, this clonotype turned up a few times. The chain carries TRBV4-3 and TRBJ1-1, with D hard to call. Deletions cut 6 bases from V and 3 bases from J, with 11 bases between. Per germline, CDR1 LGHNA and CDR2 YSLEER. This CDR3 is 13 amino acids long. The CDR3 coding sequence is TGCGCCAGCAGGGCTGAAATGGACACTGAAGCTTTCTTT. The encoded protein is CASRAEMDTEAFF.

J is TRBJ2-1 and V is TRBV29-1, with 10 bases identical to TRBD1. CDR3 length equals 12 residues. Germline CDR1 reads SQVTM; CDR2 reads ANQGSEA. The V gene end was trimmed by 6 bases and the J gene end by 7 bases; junction bases not matched to a gene: 3. In DNA form, the CDR3 reads TGCAGCGTGGGGGGACAGGGGAATGAGCAGTTCTTC. Translated, it gives CSVGGQGNEQFF.

This sequence joins TRBV3-1 and TRBJ2-3; D tentatively reads TRBD1 or TRBD2 (5 bases each). This CDR3 is 17 amino acids long. Between the trimmed V and J ends, which lost 0 bases and 2 bases, there was a span of 15 bases. The germline gives CDR1 LGHDT, CDR2 YNNKEL (reference sequence). DNA for the CDR3: TGTGCCAGCAGCCAAGATTTCGGGGCAGGCCTCACAGATACGCAGTATTTT. It codes for CASSQDFGAGLTDTQYF.

In its sample, this clonotype was seen a few times. A much bigger clone sits one base away, suggesting this may be a read error. The chain recombines TRBV9 with TRBJ2-1; D is unresolved. Trimming removed 0 bases at V and 6 bases at J, with 4 bases between. This CDR3 has 12 residues. Germline CDR1 is SGDLS and CDR2 is YYNGEE. This chain's CDR3 is CASSVGFNEQFF. The CDR3 DNA follows: TGTGCCAGCAGCGTAGGGTTCAATGAGCAGTTCTTC. Using reference TRBV9 and TRBJ2-1 for the parts outside the CDR3, the full variable domain is DSGVTQTPKHLITATGQRVTLRCSPRSGDLSVYWYQQSLDQGLQFLIQYYNGEERAKGNILERFSAQQFPDLHSELNLSSLELGDSALYFCASSVGFNEQFFGPGTRLTVL.

A few counts support this clonotype. The V call is TRBV7-2, the J call TRBJ1-1; a weak D match, TRBD1 (6 bases). CDR3 size: 17 residues. Per the germline V gene, CDR1 is SGHTA and CDR2 is FQGNSA. V was trimmed by 2 bases and J by 2 bases, leaving 18 bases between them. CDR3 region: CASSLLRGADLNTEAFF. As DNA, the CDR3 is TGTGCCAGCAGCTTACTCCGGGGGGCAGACTTAAACACTGAAGCTTTCTTT.